The 3 T cell receptor beta chains presented below share a single source sample, sequenced in a study of cytomegalovirus exposure and HLA in healthy donors. PCR involved 60 Vbeta and 13 Jbeta primers. The protocol was immunoSEQ multiplex PCR, while the TCRdb copy is restricted to in-frame clones and leaves out a portion. The sample comprises some 120,000 clones, 74% of which are singletons, and approximately 6% rests with the top ten. Sequencing used PBMCs. These receptor sequences come from a woman aged 45-59 years in good health and CMV-seropositive.

Only a few counts were recorded for this clone. J is TRBJ2-7 and V is TRBV5-8; TRBD1 is a possible D gene (6 bases). Per germline, CDR1 SGHTS and CDR2 YDEGEE. V was cut by 3 bases and J by 5 bases, with 21 bases left in between. The CDR3 loop spans 16 amino acids. The DNA of the CDR3 is TGTGCCAGCAGCTCGATAGACCGCAGGGGCGTCGACGAGCAGTACTTC. This codes for CASSSIDRRGVDEQYF.

The V gene is TRBV5-1, the J gene TRBJ2-1; tentative D call: TRBD2 (6 bases). Germline lookup yields CDR1 SGHRS and CDR2 YFSETQ. With 0 bases removed from V and 2 bases from J, the gap between germline ends came to 12 bases. CDR3 length: 16 residues. For the CDR3, the DNA is TGCGCCAGCAGCTTGGATCAAGCGGGCCCCTACAATGAGCAGTTCTTC. Its translation is CASSLDQAGPYNEQFF.

The chain links TRBV19 to TRBJ2-3; a weak D match, TRBD1 (6 bases). CDR1 is LNHDA, CDR2 SQIVND, per germline (reference sequence). The CDR3 has 13 residues. Trimming took 5 bases from V and 2 from J, leaving 8 bases between them. The CDR3 DNA sequence: TGTGCCAGTAGTGGACAGATCACAGATACGCAGTATTTT. It encodes CASSGQITDTQYF.